This T cell receptor (beta chain) was sequenced during a study of cytomegalovirus exposure and HLA in healthy donors. Study overall: Early on, a data release was issued that held 80 million or so unique TCRs from HLA-typed donors. Study findings and constraints: With later analysis, a missense DCLRE1C variant became linked to TCR beta V- and J-gene trimming. Earlier analysis found most TCR beta V segments productive about 90% or about 30% of the time.

Both 60 Vbeta primers and 13 Jbeta primers went into the PCR. In the original workflow: As a later analysis found, there were tens of millions of unique TCR beta chains, of which approximately 10 million were shared. TCRdb's table, derived via immunoSEQ multiplex PCR, lists solely in-frame clones and lacks some. Clone size and V and J calls were adopted from that table, with D and trimming inferred from the DNA. The sample comprises 100,000 or so clones, about 70% of which are singletons, and 2% to 3% rests with the top ten. This CDR3 region has 15 residues. The junction had 5 bases not matched to a gene; V was cut back by 3 bases and J by 3 bases. Germline V gene data show CDR1 as SGHNT and CDR2 as YYREEE (reference sequence). This clone has only a few counts. Its antigen is still unknown.

The rearrangement uses TRBV5-4 and TRBJ2-2, with TRBD2 matching over 7 bases. Sequencing was performed on PBMCs. This TCR derives from a man between 45 and 60 years old in good health and CMV-seropositive. This CDR3 reads CASSSRLAHTGELFF. Written as DNA, the CDR3 is TGTGCCAGCAGCTCCCGACTAGCCCACACCGGGGAGCTGTTTTTT. Full variable domain (missing parts from reference TRBV5-4 and TRBJ2-2): ETGVTQSPTHLIKTRGQQVTLRCSSQSGHNTVSWYQQALGQGPQFIFQYYREEENGRGNFPPRFSGLQFPNYSSELNVNALELDDSALYLCASSSRLAHTGELFFGEGSRLTVL.